This T cell receptor beta chain is from a study of CD8 T cells in ankylosing spondylitis. In making TCR beta libraries, quantitative 5'-RACE with molecular barcodes was used. TCRdb fed the 5' RACE reads into MiXCR, producing one record per CDR3 protein. The data contain hundreds of thousands of distinct CDR3 sequences, roughly 27% of them singletons. Findings and limits, study-wide: A TCR beta motif of several highly homologous variants seemed to mark ankylosing spondylitis blood.

This clonotype was detected a few times. Its target is unknown. Germline loops: CDR1 SGHRS, CDR2 YFSETQ. V dropped 3 bases and J dropped 0 bases, with 9 bases sitting between them. CDR3 length: 15 residues. Input material: blood, either unsorted or a sorted T cell fraction (not recorded which). The TCR comes from a male donor with ankylosing spondylitis. The chain is built from TRBV5-1 and TRBJ1-4; D may be TRBD1 (5 bases). The CDR3 loop reads CASSSTTATNEKLFF. The DNA of the CDR3 is TGCGCCAGCAGCTCAACGACAGCAACTAATGAAAAACTGTTTTTT.